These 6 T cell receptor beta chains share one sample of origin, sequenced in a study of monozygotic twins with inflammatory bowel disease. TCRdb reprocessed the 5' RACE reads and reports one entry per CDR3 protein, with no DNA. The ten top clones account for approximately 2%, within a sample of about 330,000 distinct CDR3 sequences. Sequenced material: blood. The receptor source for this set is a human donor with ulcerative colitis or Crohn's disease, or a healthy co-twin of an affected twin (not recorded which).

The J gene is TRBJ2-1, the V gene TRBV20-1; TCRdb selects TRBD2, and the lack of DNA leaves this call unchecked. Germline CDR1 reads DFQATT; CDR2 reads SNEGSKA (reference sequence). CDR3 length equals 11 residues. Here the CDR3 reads CSVAGANEQFF.

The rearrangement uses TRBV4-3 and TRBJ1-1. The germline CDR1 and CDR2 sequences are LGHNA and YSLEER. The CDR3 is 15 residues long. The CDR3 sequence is CASSQTWKGPLEAFF.

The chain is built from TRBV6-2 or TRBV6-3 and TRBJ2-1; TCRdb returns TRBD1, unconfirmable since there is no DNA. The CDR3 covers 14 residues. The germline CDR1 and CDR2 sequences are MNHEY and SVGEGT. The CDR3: CATSGRSSYNEQFF.

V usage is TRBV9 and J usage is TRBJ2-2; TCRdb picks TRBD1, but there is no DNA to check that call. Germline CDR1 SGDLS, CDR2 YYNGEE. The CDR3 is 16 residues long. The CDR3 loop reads CASSTGGTGYTGELFF.

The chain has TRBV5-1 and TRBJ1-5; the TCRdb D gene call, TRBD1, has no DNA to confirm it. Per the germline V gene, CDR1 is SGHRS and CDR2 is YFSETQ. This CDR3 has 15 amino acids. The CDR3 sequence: CASSFEGVIDQPQHF.

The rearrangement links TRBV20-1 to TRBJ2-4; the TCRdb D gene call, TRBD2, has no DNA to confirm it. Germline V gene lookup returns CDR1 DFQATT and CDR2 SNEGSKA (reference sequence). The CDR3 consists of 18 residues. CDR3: CSATGLAGPRGAKNIQYF.